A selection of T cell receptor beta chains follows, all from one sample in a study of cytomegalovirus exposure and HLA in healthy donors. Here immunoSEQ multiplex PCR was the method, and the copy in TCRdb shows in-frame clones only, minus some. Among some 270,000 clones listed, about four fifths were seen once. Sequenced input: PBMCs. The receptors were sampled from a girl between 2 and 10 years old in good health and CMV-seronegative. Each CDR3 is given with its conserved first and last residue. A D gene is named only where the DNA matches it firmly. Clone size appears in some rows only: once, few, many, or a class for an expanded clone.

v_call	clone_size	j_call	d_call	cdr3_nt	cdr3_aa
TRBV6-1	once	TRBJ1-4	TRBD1	TGTGCCAGCAGTGCCCGGGACAGGGGGACTAATGAAAAACTGTTTTTT	CASSARDRGTNEKLFF
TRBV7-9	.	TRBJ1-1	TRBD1	TGTGCCAGCAGCCTTGCGCAGGGGGTAGACACTGAAGCTTTCTTT	CASSLAQGVDTEAFF
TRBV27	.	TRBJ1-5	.	TGTGCCAGCAGTTTTGTGTTAAATCAGCCCCAGCATTTT	CASSFVLNQPQHF
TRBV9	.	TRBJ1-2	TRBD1	TGTGCCAGCAGCGAACGGCTGGACAGGACAAGCTACACCTTC	CASSERLDRTSYTF
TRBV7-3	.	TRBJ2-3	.	TGTGCCAGCAGCTTAAATTCCGGCACAGATACGCAGTATTTT	CASSLNSGTDTQYF
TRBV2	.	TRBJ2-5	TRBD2	TGTGCCAGCATCCTTCAAGGACTAGCGGAAGAGACCCAGTACTTC	CASILQGLAEETQYF
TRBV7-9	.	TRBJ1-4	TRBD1	TGTGCCAGCAGCTTATCCGGGGGGACAGGGGTTTCGGCGCAACTGTTTTTT	CASSLSGGTGVSAQLFF
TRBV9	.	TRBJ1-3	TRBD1	TGTGCCAGCAGCGCGGGACAGACCACTGGAAACACCATATATTTT	CASSAGQTTGNTIYF
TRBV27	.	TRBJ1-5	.	TGTGCCAGCAGTGGTGGGAGGGGGAGCAATCAGCCCCAGCATTTT	CASSGGRGSNQPQHF
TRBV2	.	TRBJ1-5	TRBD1	TGTGCCAGCAGTGAGGGGACAGGAGGCAATCAGCCCCAGCATTTT	CASSEGTGGNQPQHF
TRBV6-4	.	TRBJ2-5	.	TGTGCCAGCAGTGAAGCGGCGGGGCAAGAGACCCAGTACTTC	CASSEAAGQETQYF
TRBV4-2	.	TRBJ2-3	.	TGTGCCAGCAGCCAAGGGGCAAGTACGCAGTATTTT	CASSQGASTQYF
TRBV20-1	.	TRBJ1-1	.	TGCAGTGGGTCAGGAGGGACTGAAGCTTTCTTT	CSGSGGTEAFF
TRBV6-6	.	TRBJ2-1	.	TGTGCCAGCAGTTTACAGAACAGGGAGGGTGAGCAGTTCTTC	CASSLQNREGEQFF
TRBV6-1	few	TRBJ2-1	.	TGTGCCAGCAGTGAAAGTCGGTTGTTGCCGTTCTTC	CASSESRLLPFF
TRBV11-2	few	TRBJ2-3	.	TGTGCCAGCAGTCAATACGGGGGCACAGATACGCAGTATTTT	CASSQYGGTDTQYF
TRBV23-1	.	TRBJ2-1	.	TGCGCCAGCAGTCAAAAGGGTCGTTGGGCCCGTCTAGCGCCTCGAGACAATGAGCAGTTCTTC	CASSQKGRWARLAPRDNEQFF
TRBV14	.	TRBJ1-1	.	TGTGCCAGCAGCCAAGATGAGGGCAGGCTGATGAACACTGAAGCTTTCTTT	CASSQDEGRLMNTEAFF
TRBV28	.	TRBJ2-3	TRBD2	TGTGCCAGCAGTTCGCCGGTAGCGGGAGCTGGGGATACGCAGTATTTT	CASSSPVAGAGDTQYF
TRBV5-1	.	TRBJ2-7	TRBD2	TGCGCCAGCAGTTCTAGCGGGAAGAGCTCCTACGAGCAGTACTTC	CASSSSGKSSYEQYF
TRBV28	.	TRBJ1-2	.	TGTGCCAGCAGTTTATCCCCAGGGTCCCGGGGCTACACCTTC	CASSLSPGSRGYTF
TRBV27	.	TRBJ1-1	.	TGTGCCAGCAGTTTAAGTGCTCAGGGGTACACTGAAGCTTTCTTT	CASSLSAQGYTEAFF
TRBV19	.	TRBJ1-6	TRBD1	TGTGCCACCAGGACAGGGCTTAATTCACCCCTCCACTTT	CATRTGLNSPLHF
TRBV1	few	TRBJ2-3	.	TGCACTGCGGGGGGGGGATATAGCACAGATACGCAGTATTTT	CTAGGGYSTDTQYF
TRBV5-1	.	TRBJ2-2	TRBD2	TGCGCCAGCAGCTCAATAGCGGGAGAAGGGAACACCGGGGAGCTGTTTTTT	CASSSIAGEGNTGELFF
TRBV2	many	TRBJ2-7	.	TGTGCCAGCAGTGAGAGGTCTAGCTCCTACGAGCAGTACTTC	CASSERSSSYEQYF
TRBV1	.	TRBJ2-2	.	TGCACCAGCAGCCCCGCTAGCGGGGCGAACACCGGGGAGCTGTTTTTT	CTSSPASGANTGELFF
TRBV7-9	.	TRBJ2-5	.	TGTGCCAGCAGCTACGACCTCGGGGGTCGGGAGACCCAGTACTTC	CASSYDLGGRETQYF
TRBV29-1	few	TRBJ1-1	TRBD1	TGCAGCGTTGTAGGGCAGGGGGCCCCTGAAGCTTTCTTT	CSVVGQGAPEAFF
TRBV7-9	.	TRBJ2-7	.	TGTGCCAGCAGCTTCTCGGGCGAGCAGTACTTC	CASSFSGEQYF